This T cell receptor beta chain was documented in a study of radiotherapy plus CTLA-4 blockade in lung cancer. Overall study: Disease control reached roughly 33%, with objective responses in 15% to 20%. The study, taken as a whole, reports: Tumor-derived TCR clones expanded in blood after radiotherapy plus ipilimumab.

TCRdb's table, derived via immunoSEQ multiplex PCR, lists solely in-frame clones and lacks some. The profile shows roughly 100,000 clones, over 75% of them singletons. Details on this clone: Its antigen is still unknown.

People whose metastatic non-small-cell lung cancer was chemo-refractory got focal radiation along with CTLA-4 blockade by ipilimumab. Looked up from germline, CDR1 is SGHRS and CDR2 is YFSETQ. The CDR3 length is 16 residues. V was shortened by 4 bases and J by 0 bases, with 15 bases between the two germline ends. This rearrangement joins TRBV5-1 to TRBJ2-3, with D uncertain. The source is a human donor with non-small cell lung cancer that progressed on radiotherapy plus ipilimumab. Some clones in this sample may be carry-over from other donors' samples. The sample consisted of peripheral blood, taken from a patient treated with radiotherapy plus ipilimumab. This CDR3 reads CASSVQNILSTDTQYF. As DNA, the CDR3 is TGCGCCAGCAGCGTACAGAATATCCTGAGCACAGATACGCAGTATTTT.